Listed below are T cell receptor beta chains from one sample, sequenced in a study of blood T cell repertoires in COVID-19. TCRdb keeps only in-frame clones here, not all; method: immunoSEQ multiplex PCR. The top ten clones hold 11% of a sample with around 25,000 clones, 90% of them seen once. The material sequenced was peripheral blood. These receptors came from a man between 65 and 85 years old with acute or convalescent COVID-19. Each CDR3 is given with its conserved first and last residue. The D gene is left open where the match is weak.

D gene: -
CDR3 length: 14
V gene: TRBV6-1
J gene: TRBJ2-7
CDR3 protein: CASSRLGLDYEQYF
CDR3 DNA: TGTGCCAGCAGTCGTTTGGGACTCGACTACGAGCAGTACTTC

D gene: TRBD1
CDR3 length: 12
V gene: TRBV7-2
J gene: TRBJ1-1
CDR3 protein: CASSPDRGRAFF
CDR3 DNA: TGTGCCAGCAGCCCAGACAGGGGACGAGCTTTCTTT

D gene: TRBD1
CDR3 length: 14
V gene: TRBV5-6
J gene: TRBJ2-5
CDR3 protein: CASSQQGWQETQYF
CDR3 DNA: TGTGCCAGCAGCCAACAGGGGTGGCAAGAGACCCAGTACTTC

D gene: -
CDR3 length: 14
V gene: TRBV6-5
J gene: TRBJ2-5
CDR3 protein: CASGRGGPGETQYF
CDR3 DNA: TGTGCCAGCGGCCGAGGAGGGCCGGGAGAGACCCAGTACTTC

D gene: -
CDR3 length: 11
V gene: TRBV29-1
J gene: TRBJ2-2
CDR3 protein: CSVGGTGELFF
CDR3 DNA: TGCAGCGTTGGCGGTACCGGGGAGCTGTTTTTT

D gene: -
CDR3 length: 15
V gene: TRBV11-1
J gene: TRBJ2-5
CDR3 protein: CASSLFGQGQETQYF
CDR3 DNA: TGTGCCAGCAGCTTATTCGGGCAGGGCCAAGAGACCCAGTACTTC

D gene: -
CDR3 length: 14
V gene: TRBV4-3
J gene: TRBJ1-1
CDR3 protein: CASSLTRENFEAFF
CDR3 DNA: TGCGCCAGCAGCCTCACGAGGGAAAATTTTGAAGCTTTCTTT

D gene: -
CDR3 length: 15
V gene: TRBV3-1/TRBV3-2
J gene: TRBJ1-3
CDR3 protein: CASSQPQGKGNTIYF
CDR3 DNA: TGTGCCAGCAGCCAACCCCAGGGAAAAGGAAACACCATATATTTT

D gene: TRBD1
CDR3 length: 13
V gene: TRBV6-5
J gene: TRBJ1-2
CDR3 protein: CASSYSGQGALTF
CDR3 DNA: TGTGCCAGCAGTTACTCGGGACAGGGGGCCCTCACCTTC

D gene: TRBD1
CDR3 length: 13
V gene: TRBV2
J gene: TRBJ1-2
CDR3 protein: CASSPDRGHGYTF
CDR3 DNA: TGTGCCAGCAGTCCTGACAGGGGGCATGGCTACACCTTC

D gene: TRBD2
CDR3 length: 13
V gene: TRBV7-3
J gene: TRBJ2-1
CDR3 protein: CASSLLGRDEQFF
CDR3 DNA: TGTGCCAGCAGCTTACTGGGGAGGGATGAGCAGTTCTTC

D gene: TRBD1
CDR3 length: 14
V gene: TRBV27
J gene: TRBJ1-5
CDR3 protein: CATADRGSNQPQHF
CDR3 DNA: TGTGCCACCGCCGACAGGGGGAGCAATCAGCCCCAGCATTTT

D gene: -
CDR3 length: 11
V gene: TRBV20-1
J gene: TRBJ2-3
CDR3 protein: CSARIRDTQYF
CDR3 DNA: TGCAGTGCGCGGATACGGGATACGCAGTATTTT

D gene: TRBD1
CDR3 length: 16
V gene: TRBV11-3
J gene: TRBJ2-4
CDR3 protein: CASSLGGTGAKNIQYF
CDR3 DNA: TGTGCCAGCAGCTTAGGGGGGACAGGAGCCAAAAACATTCAGTACTTC

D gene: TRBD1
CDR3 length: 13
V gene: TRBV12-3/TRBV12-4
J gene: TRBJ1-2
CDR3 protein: CASSPGTGGGYTF
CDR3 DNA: TGTGCCAGCAGCCCCGGGACAGGAGGGGGCTACACCTTC

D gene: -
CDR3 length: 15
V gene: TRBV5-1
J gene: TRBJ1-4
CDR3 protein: CASSLGDSTNEKLFF
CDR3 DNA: TGCGCCAGCAGCTTGGGGGACTCAACTAATGAAAAACTGTTTTTT

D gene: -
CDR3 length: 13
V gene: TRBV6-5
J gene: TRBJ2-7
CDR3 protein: CASSQGSTEGEYF
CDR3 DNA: TGTGCCAGCAGTCAGGGGTCCACCGAGGGGGAGTACTTC

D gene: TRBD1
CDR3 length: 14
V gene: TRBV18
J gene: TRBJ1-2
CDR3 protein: CASSPAGQGTGYTF
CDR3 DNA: TGTGCCAGCTCACCCGCGGGACAGGGTACCGGCTACACCTTC

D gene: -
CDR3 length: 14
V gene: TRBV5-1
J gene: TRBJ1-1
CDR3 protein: CASSLGADVDEAFF
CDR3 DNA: TGCGCCAGCAGCTTGGGAGCGGACGTCGATGAAGCTTTCTTT

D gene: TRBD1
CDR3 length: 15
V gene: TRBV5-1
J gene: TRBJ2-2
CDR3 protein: CASSLRQGNTGELFF
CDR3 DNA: TGCGCCAGCAGCTTAAGACAGGGCAACACCGGGGAGCTGTTTTTT